This TCR beta chain was captured by sequencing in a study of blood T cell repertoires in COVID-19. Source study methods: Estimated nucleated cell counts came from reference gene primer amplification. Repertoires were generated with immunoSEQ multiplex PCR, while TCRdb's copy carries only in-frame clones and drops some. Clone size and V and J calls were adopted from that table, with D and trimming inferred from the DNA. The sample gives fewer than 50,000 clones, 65% to 80% of which show up once; roughly a quarter is in the top ten. Germline V CDR1 and CDR2: MNHNY, SVGAGI (reference sequence). This CDR3 spans 14 amino acids. The junction had 3 bases not matched to a gene; V was cut back by 5 bases and J by 0 bases.

Sequenced: peripheral blood. The chain employs TRBV6-6 and TRBJ1-1; TRBD1 matches at 7 bases. The origin of this receptor is a man at least 80 years old with acute or convalescent COVID-19. In DNA form, the CDR3 reads TGTGCCAGCAGTCAGGGACAGATGAACACTGAAGCTTTCTTT. Protein: CASSQGQMNTEAFF.